One sample yielded the 13 T cell receptor beta chains listed below, sequenced in a study of response to subunit inactivated influenza vaccine. MiXCR was run by TCRdb on the RT-PCR reads, yielding one entry per CDR3 protein. Here the sample spans about 500,000 distinct CDR3 sequences, 15% to 20% being singletons. The sample was CD4+ T cells sorted from PBMCs, taken around 25 months after vaccination. All receptors derive from a man aged 50 to 69 who received an inactivated influenza vaccine.

This clonotype was observed a few times. The chain employs TRBV14 and TRBJ2-2, with 13 bases that match TRBD2. The CDR3 consists of 16 residues. The V and J ends lost 3 bases and 6 bases, in that order; junction bases with no gene match: 4. Germline CDR1 and CDR2: SGHDN and FVKESK. CDR3 protein: CASSQGTSGIAGELFF. CDR3 coding DNA: TGTGCCAGCAGCCAGGGGACTAGCGGGATTGCCGGGGAGCTGTTTTTT.

This clonotype was seen at least ten times. This chain joins TRBV20-1 and TRBJ2-1; 8 bases are a match to TRBD1. Germline CDR1 reads DFQATT; CDR2 reads SNEGSKA (reference sequence). This CDR3 has 14 residues. Trimming removed 1 base from V and 4 bases from J; junction bases left unmatched: 3. In nucleotides, the CDR3 is TGCAGTGCTAGAGGGACAGGGTTTTACAATGAGCAGTTCTTC. This translates into CSARGTGFYNEQFF.

There are a few counts of this clonotype. This rearrangement joins TRBV6-2 or TRBV6-3 to TRBJ2-1, with 11 bases fitting TRBD2. With V trimmed by 2 bases and J by 8 bases, 5 bases remained unmatched. CDR1 MNHEY and CDR2 SVGEGT come from the germline V gene. The CDR3 length is 15 residues. CDR3 loop: CASSYTFSGGDEQFF. Here the CDR3 DNA reads TGTGCCAGCAGTTACACATTTAGCGGGGGGGATGAGCAGTTCTTC.

This clonotype was counted between two and nine times. The chain combines TRBV5-1 with TRBJ2-3; TRBD2 is a possible D gene (5 bases). Trimming stripped 0 bases from V and 2 bases from J, with 10 bases between. Looked up from germline, CDR1 is SGHRS and CDR2 is YFSETQ. The CDR3 length is 15 residues. CDR3 protein: CASSLDGKDTDTQYF. The CDR3 DNA sequence: TGCGCCAGCAGCTTGGACGGGAAGGACACAGATACGCAGTATTTT.

The V call is TRBV3-1, the J call TRBJ1-2; 12 bases match TRBD1. The CDR3 runs 14 residues. Germline CDR1 reads LGHDT; CDR2 reads YNNKEL (reference sequence). V was clipped by 7 bases and J by 7 bases; unmatched bases: 7. The CDR3 protein is CASTGDRGLGGYTF. The CDR3 nucleotides read TGTGCCAGCACGGGGGACAGGGGGCTCGGTGGCTACACCTTC.

In this sample, this clonotype turned up a few times. CDR3 in DNA: TGTGCCAGCAGTGCAAATCCAGGGCTGTACGAGCAGTACTTC. Translated, it gives CASSANPGLYEQYF. This rearrangement joins TRBV9 to TRBJ2-7; tentatively, D is TRBD1 (5 bases). The CDR3 extends over 14 amino acids. V was shortened by 5 bases and J by 4 bases, with 16 bases between the two germline ends. From germline, CDR1 is SGDLS and CDR2 YYNGEE.

This clonotype was seen a handful of times. The V call is TRBV14, the J call TRBJ2-7, with a possible D match to TRBD1 (5 bases). Per the germline V gene, CDR1 is SGHDN and CDR2 is FVKESK. CDR3 size: 14 residues. V was cut by 1 base and J by 4 bases, with 11 bases left in between. The CDR3 protein is CASSQVWGGYEQYF. CDR3 nucleotides: TGTGCCAGCAGCCAAGTATGGGGCGGATACGAGCAGTACTTC.

The V and J genes are TRBV20-1 and TRBJ2-5; a weak D match, TRBD2 (6 bases). Trimming took 4 bases from V and 4 from J, leaving 13 bases between them. The CDR3 has 13 amino acids. Germline V gives CDR1 DFQATT, CDR2 SNEGSKA (reference sequence). CDR3 nucleotides: TGCAGTGCTACCCTGGACTACAGAGAGACCCAGTACTTC. Residues: CSATLDYRETQYF.

This chain joins TRBV7-2 and TRBJ1-1; D is possibly TRBD1 (5 bases). Germline assignment: CDR1 SGHTA and CDR2 FQGNSA. Trimming pared 2 bases from V and 5 bases from J, leaving 18 bases between. The CDR3 contains 16 residues. The CDR3 is CASSLLWEGTGTEAFF. The CDR3 nucleotides read TGTGCCAGCAGCTTATTATGGGAGGGGACGGGGACTGAAGCTTTCTTT.

This clonotype was counted many times. The chain is built from TRBV5-1 and TRBJ2-1; TRBD2 matches at 12 bases. Trimming at V came to 4 bases and at J to 4 bases, leaving 9 bases not matched to a gene. CDR3 length equals 17 residues. Germline CDR1 reads SGHRS; CDR2 reads YFSETQ. The CDR3: CASSQGLAGGFYNEQFF. The CDR3 coding sequence is TGCGCCAGCAGCCAGGGCCTAGCGGGGGGGTTTTACAATGAGCAGTTCTTC.

This clonotype was counted a few times. The chain recombines TRBV4-2 with TRBJ2-3; 10 nucleotides agree with TRBD2. This CDR3 is 17 amino acids long. Germline V CDR1 and CDR2: LGHNA, YNFKEQ. Trimming took 0 bases from V and 1 from J; bases not matched to a gene: 4. The CDR3 is CASSQDWTSGRTDTQYF. DNA of the CDR3: TGTGCCAGCAGCCAAGATTGGACTAGCGGCCGCACAGATACGCAGTATTTT.

This clonotype was counted a few times. The rearrangement joins TRBV20-1 to TRBJ2-7; the D gene could be TRBD1 or TRBD2 (6 bases each). Germline V gene lookup returns CDR1 DFQATT and CDR2 SNEGSKA (reference sequence). V lost 5 bases and J lost 1, with 18 bases in between. The CDR3 totals 15 residues. The CDR3 coding sequence is TGCAGTGCTCTAGGTCGGGGGCGCGAATCCTACGAGCAGTACTTC. Translated, it gives CSALGRGRESYEQYF.

This clonotype came up a few times. The rearrangement uses TRBV20-1 and TRBJ1-2; 7 bases match TRBD1. The V and J ends lost 6 bases and 5 bases, in that order; junction bases with no gene match: 15. The CDR3 totals 15 residues. CDR1 and CDR2 (germline): DFQATT, SNEGSKA (reference sequence). As DNA, the CDR3 is TGCAGTGCCCTTATGCTCGGACAGGTCCATTATGGCTACACCTTC. This sequence encodes CSALMLGQVHYGYTF.